The following is a T cell receptor (beta chain) sequence with its context. Antigen unknown. The sample originates from a study of T cells in Graves' hyperthyroidism and ophthalmopathy. Study conclusions and caveats: Blood also held most thyroid clonotypes expanded beyond 0.001. A model using 13 V-J features told ophthalmopathy apart from stable hyperthyroidism.

Amplification targeted TCR beta CDR3 regions from RNA transcripts. Primed by the HTBI set, a first-round RT-PCR was run on the TCR CDR3. TCRdb itself ran the multiplex PCR reads through MiXCR, one entry per CDR3 protein. The sample yields approximately 260,000 distinct CDR3 sequences, over 12% seen once. Lactation, pregnancy, other autoimmune disease or uncontrolled infection excluded patients. J lost 1 base, V lost 1 base, and 4 bases had no gene match. This CDR3 is 17 amino acids long. Germline assignment: CDR1 MDHEN and CDR2 SYDVKM. The receptor was isolated from a woman in her fifties or sixties with Graves' hyperthyroidism that later progressed to Graves' ophthalmopathy. Source material: blood. The rearrangement joins TRBV28 to TRBJ1-5; 10 bases map to TRBD1. The CDR3 is CASSLLGQGFSNQPQHF. The CDR3 DNA follows: TGTGCCAGCAGTTTATTGGGACAGGGGTTCAGCAATCAGCCCCAGCATTTT.